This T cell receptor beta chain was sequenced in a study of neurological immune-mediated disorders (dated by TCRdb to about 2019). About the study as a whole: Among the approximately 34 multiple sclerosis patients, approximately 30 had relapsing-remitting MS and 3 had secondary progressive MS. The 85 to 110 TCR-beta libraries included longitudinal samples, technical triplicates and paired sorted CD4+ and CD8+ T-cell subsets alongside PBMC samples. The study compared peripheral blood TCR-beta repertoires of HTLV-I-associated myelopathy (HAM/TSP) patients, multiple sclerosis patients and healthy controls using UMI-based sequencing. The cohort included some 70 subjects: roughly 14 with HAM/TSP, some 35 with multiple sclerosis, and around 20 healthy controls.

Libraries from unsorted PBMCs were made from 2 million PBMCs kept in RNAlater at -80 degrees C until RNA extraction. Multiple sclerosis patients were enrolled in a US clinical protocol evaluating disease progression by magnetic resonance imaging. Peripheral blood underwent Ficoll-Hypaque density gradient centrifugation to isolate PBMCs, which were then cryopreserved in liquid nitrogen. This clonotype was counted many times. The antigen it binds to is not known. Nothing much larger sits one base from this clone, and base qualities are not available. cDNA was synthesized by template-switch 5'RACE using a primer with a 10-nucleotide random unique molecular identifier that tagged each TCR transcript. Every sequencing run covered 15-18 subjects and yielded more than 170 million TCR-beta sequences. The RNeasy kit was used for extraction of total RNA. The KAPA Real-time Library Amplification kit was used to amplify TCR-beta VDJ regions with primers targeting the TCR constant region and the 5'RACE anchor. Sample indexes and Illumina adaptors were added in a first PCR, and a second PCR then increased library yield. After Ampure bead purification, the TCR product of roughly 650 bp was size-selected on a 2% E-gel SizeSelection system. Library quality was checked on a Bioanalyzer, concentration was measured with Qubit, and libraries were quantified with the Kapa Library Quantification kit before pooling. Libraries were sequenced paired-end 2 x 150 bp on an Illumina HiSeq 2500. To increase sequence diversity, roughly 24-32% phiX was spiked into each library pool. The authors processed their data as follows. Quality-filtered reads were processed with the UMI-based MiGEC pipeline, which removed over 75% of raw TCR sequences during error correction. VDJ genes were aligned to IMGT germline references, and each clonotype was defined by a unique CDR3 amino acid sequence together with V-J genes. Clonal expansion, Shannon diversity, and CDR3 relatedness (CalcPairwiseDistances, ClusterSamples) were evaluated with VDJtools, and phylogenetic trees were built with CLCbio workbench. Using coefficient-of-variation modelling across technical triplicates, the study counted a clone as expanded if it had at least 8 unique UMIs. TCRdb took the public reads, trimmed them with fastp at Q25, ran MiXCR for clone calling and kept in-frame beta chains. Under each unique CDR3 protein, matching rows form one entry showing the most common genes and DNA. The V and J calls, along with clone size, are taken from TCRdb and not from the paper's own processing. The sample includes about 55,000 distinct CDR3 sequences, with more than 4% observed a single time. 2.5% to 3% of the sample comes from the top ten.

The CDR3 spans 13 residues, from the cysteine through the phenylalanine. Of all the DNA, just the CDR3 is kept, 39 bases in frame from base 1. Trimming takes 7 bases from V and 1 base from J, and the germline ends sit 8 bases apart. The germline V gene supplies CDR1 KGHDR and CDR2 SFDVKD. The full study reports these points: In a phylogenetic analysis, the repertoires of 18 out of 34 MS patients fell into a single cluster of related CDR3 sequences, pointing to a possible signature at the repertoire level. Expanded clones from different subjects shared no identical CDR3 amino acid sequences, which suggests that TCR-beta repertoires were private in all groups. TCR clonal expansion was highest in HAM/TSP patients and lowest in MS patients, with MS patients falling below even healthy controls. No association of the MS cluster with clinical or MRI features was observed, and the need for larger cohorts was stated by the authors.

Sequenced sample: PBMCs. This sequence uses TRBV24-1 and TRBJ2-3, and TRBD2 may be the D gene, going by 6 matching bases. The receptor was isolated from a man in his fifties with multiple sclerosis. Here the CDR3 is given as CATRGEGTDTQYF. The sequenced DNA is TGTGCCACCAGAGGGGAGGGCACAGATACGCAGTATTTT.